A single sample is the source of the 5 T cell receptor beta chains below, sequenced in a study of cytomegalovirus exposure and HLA in healthy donors. Primers included in the PCR were 60 Vbeta and 13 Jbeta primers. Profiling relied on immunoSEQ multiplex PCR, and the TCRdb table lists in-frame clones only, not all of them. The sample's table shows tens of thousands of clones. Sequenced sample: PBMCs. Receptors were obtained from a woman aged 40-49 years in good health and CMV-seronegative.

The genes are TRBV7-2 and TRBJ2-7; TRBD2 matches at 10 bases. Per germline, CDR1 SGHTA and CDR2 FQGNSA. V lost 5 bases to trimming and J lost 2 bases; unmatched junction nucleotides: 6. The CDR3 loop spans 15 amino acids. The CDR3 coding sequence is TGTGCCAGCAGCGTTCTAGCGGGAGTCACCTACGAGCAGTACTTC. This sequence encodes CASSVLAGVTYEQYF.

V is TRBV6-1 and J is TRBJ2-5; 9 nucleotides agree with TRBD2. J was trimmed by 2 bases and V by 1 base; bases with no gene match: 8. This CDR3 region has 17 residues. CDR1 and CDR2 (germline): MNHNS, SASEGT. The CDR3 DNA reads as TGTGCCAGCAGTGAAGAAACTAGCGGGCGTATACAAGAGACCCAGTACTTC. Protein: CASSEETSGRIQETQYF.

The CDR3 DNA is TGTGCCACCTCGCTCCCGGGGGGCTCGAGAACTGAAGCTTTCTTT. This translates into CATSLPGGSRTEAFF. J is TRBJ1-1 and V is TRBV28; possibly TRBD1 for D (6 bases). With 10 bases removed from V and 5 bases from J, the gap between germline ends came to 23 bases. The CDR3 spans 15 residues. Germline assignment: CDR1 MDHEN and CDR2 SYDVKM.

The chain combines TRBV28 with TRBJ2-2; 12 bases are a match to TRBD2. Germline CDR1 is MDHEN and CDR2 is SYDVKM. The length of the CDR3 is 22 residues. With 5 bases clipped from V and 3 bases from J, the junction kept 22 bases outside the gene matches. This chain's CDR3 is CASSAPRAGMWTSGTDTGELFF. CDR3 bases: TGTGCCAGCAGTGCCCCCCGGGCAGGGATGTGGACTAGCGGGACTGACACCGGGGAGCTGTTTTTT.

The chain carries TRBV11-2 and TRBJ1-6; a possible D gene is TRBD1 (6 bases). Trimming took 5 bases from V and 4 from J, leaving 12 bases between them. The length of the CDR3 is 15 residues. Germline values: CDR1 SGHAT, CDR2 FQNNGV. This CDR3 is CASSRLQGYNSPLHF. CDR3 nucleotides: TGTGCCAGCAGCCGACTACAGGGTTATAATTCACCCCTCCACTTT.